This T cell receptor beta chain was found in a study of blood T cell repertoires in COVID-19. CDR1 and CDR2 (germline): MDHEN, SYDVKM. The V end lost 5 bases, the J end lost 7 bases, and 11 bases lay between the germline ends. The CDR3 is 12 residues long. Repertoires were generated with immunoSEQ multiplex PCR, while TCRdb's copy carries only in-frame clones and drops some. The data hold over 140,000 clones, with roughly four fifths observed a single time. The chain joins TRBV28 to TRBJ1-1; the D is unclear. The sample taken for sequencing was peripheral blood. This sequence originates from a woman aged 55-69 years with acute or convalescent COVID-19. This CDR3 reads CASSLSWSEAFF. Here the CDR3 DNA reads TGTGCCAGCAGTCTCTCCTGGAGTGAAGCTTTCTTT.